The source of this T cell receptor beta chain is a study of identical twins' blood T cells. This clonotype was recorded a few times. This CDR3 has 13 amino acids. V was cut by 6 bases and J by 10 bases, with 14 bases left in between. Germline CDR1 KGHDR, CDR2 SFDVKD. TCRdb analysed the 5' RACE reads with MiXCR anew, one entry per CDR3 protein. The profile shows 300,000 to 400,000 distinct CDR3 sequences, more than 25% of them singletons. The specimen was PBMCs. The chain is built from TRBV24-1 and TRBJ2-2; the D gene is possibly TRBD2 (6 bases). The clonotype originates from a woman aged 18 to 55 in good health. The CDR3 loop is CATSPGDLEELFF. CDR3 DNA sequence: TGTGCCACCAGTCCGGGGGATTTGGAGGAGCTGTTTTTT.